This T cell receptor beta chain originates from a study of blood T cell repertoires in COVID-19 (dated by TCRdb to the early 2020s). The study in broad terms: The collaborator samples originated in the United States, Italy and Spain and spanned the acute and convalescent phases of COVID-19. The samples were drawn from the first 160 participants of the ongoing ImmuneRACE study and from 950 to 1,500 subjects provided by 6 global collaborators. HLA class I and class II types, where available, came from metadata supplied by the sample provider rather than from assay-based typing. The dataset comprised deeply sampled blood TCRbeta repertoires from subjects exposed to, actively infected with, or recovered from COVID-19. The prospective study material was composed of cDNA or gDNA derived from T cells, B-cell-depleted T cells, or PBMCs. Nearly every sample came with metadata listing a de-identified subject ID, COVID-19 status, age in years and sex. The repertoires were released in a freely available public database meant as a resource for research on the immune response to SARS-CoV-2. Study-level results and caveats: How much clinical and demographic metadata was included differed by source and by participant, and the metadata was provided uncurated.

V is trimmed back by 5 bases and J by 6 bases, and the junction contains 5 bases that no gene match accounts for. The CDR3 has 15 amino acids, counting the end cysteine and phenylalanine. Only the CDR3 DNA is retained, 45 bases long and in frame from the first base. CDR1 and CDR2 are read off the germline V gene as MNHNS and SASEGT. Participants in the prospective study were aged roughly 18 to 89 years, lived in under 30 United States geographic areas, and enrolled through a virtual design. In the prospective study, cohorts were assigned on the basis of participant-reported clinical history obtained from a screening survey and a study questionnaire. ImmuneRACE Cohort 3 recovered participants were defined by two consecutive negative NP/OP PCR tests, healthcare professional clearance, or symptom resolution. In the prospective study, whole blood, serum and a nasopharyngeal or oropharyngeal swab were collected from each participant by mobile phlebotomists. Additional blood draws and questionnaires over a 2-month period could optionally be provided by prospective study participants. Before DNA extraction, prospective study blood samples were shipped either frozen or at room temperature.

TCRbeta CDR3 regions were amplified from genomic DNA using the immunoSEQ Assay, a bias-controlled multiplex PCR. The original pipeline was this. The number of nucleated cells in each sample was estimated from the amplification of reference gene primers within the assay. To quantify the absolute abundance of each unique TCRbeta CDR3 rearrangement, sequence reads were collapsed and filtered. For each sample, productive Simpson clonality was calculated as the square root of Simpson's diversity index across productive rearrangements. Drawn from immuneACCESS, this table holds only the in-frame rearrangements with V and J called that TCRdb kept. Clones are partly lost; checked studies trace under half to an unresolved V gene and leave the rest unexplained. The V and J calls and clone size come from that table; D and trimming were worked out from the DNA. The table for this sample lists 250,000 to 300,000 clones; 75% to 90% of them were counted only once. The ten largest clones add up to 1.5% to 2% of the sample.

As for this clone: It has no known antigen specificity. No base quality values were provided; no much bigger clone lies one nucleotide off.

The TCR originated in a woman aged 50 to 65 who had recovered from COVID-19. The specimen was PBMCs or T cells enriched from blood (not recorded which). The chain was built from TRBV6-1 and TRBJ2-1, with 12 middle bases fitting TRBD2. The CDR3 corresponds to CASSPPGLAGNEQFF. The DNA sequence is TGTGCCAGCAGTCCCCCGGGACTAGCGGGCAATGAGCAGTTCTTC.